These 25 T cell receptor beta chains share one sample of origin, sequenced in a study of regulatory T cells in long-lasting Graves disease. Documented time point: newly diagnosed GD, antithyroid drugs for less than 3 months. Scientists built the TCR library using RNA that was extracted from PBMCs. According to the study, TCR beta libraries were built with iRepertoire HTBI primers and CDR3-region Arm-PCR. TCRdb called the multiplex PCR reads again in MiXCR, with one record for every CDR3 protein. Of roughly 360,000 distinct CDR3 sequences detected, approximately 12% appear once; the ten largest clones hold about 20%. This same sample was also part of a study on T cells in Graves' hyperthyroidism and ophthalmopathy.

Sequencing was performed on peripheral blood mononuclear cells (PBMCs), taken at new diagnosis, from a patient treated with antithyroid drugs. The receptors were sampled from a woman between 18 and 29 years old with Graves disease.

This clonotype has at least ten counts. J is TRBJ2-7 and V is TRBV20-1; 13 bases agree with TRBD2. Germline V gives CDR1 DFQATT, CDR2 SNEGSKA (reference sequence). The CDR3 sequence is 15 residues long. Losses at the gene ends were 5 bases for V and 3 bases for J; bases not matched to a gene: 7. This CDR3 reads CSAGGRTSGSYEQYF. DNA of the CDR3: TGCAGTGCTGGGGGTCGGACTAGCGGGAGCTACGAGCAGTACTTC.

This clonotype was seen many times. The V and J genes are TRBV7-2 and TRBJ1-6, with D perhaps TRBD1 (5 bases). V was trimmed by 1 base and J by 9 bases, leaving 13 bases between them. Germline V gene sequence: CDR1 SGHTA, CDR2 FQGNSA. This CDR3 spans 15 amino acids. In DNA form, the CDR3 reads TGTGCCAGCAGCTTAGTTGGTACAGGATTTTCACCCCTCCACTTT. Amino acids: CASSLVGTGFSPLHF.

This clonotype showed up just a few times. The J gene is TRBJ1-6, the V gene TRBV4-1, with D possibly matching TRBD1 (5 bases). CDR1 and CDR2 from the germline V gene are MGHRA and YSYEKL. There are 17 residues in the CDR3. V lost 3 bases to trimming and J lost 7 bases, with 19 bases between them. The CDR3 spells CASSQTGFRQMNSPLHF. As DNA, the CDR3 is TGCGCCAGCAGCCAGACCGGATTTAGACAGATGAATTCACCCCTCCACTTT.

This clonotype was found a few times. The rearrangement uses TRBV6-2 or TRBV6-3 and TRBJ2-7; no firm D call. Germline loops: CDR1 MNHEY, CDR2 SVGEGT. V lost 5 bases and J lost 3, with 17 bases in between. The CDR3 length is 15 residues. CDR3 DNA: TGTGCCAGCAGTAAAGTATCGGAAGGGTACTACGAGCAGTACGTC. Its protein is CASSKVSEGYYEQYV.

The chain is built from TRBV19 and TRBJ2-1; D might be TRBD1 or TRBD2, each matching 5 bases. Germline loops: CDR1 LNHDA, CDR2 SQIVND (reference sequence). Trimming took 3 bases from V and 2 from J, leaving 14 bases between them. CDR3 length: 16 amino acids. The CDR3 protein is CASSILGTPAYNEQFF. The CDR3 DNA follows: TGTGCCAGTAGTATCCTAGGGACCCCAGCCTACAATGAGCAGTTCTTC.

Many counts were recorded for this clonotype. V gene TRBV20-1 combines with J gene TRBJ2-3; 7 bases match TRBD2. The CDR3 extends over 16 amino acids. In germline, CDR1 is DFQATT, CDR2 SNEGSKA (reference sequence). Trimming took 1 base from V and 1 from J; bases not matched to a gene: 8. The CDR3 sequence is CSARGGGLAGTDTQYF. CDR3 in DNA: TGCAGTGCTAGAGGGGGGGGTCTAGCGGGCACAGATACGCAGTATTTT.

This clonotype came up many times. The rearrangement joins TRBV18 to TRBJ2-7; 10 nucleotides align to TRBD2. CDR1 is KGHSH, CDR2 LQKENI, per germline. The CDR3 covers 16 residues. V was pared by 4 bases and J by 5 bases, with 11 bases of the junction left unmatched. The CDR3 region is CASSLGPRTSGNEQYF. CDR3 coding DNA: TGTGCCAGCTCACTCGGGCCCCGGACTAGCGGAAACGAGCAGTACTTC.

This clonotype appeared many times. This chain uses TRBV6-5 with TRBJ1-2; D not certain. Per germline, CDR1 MNHEY and CDR2 SVGAGI. The germline V and J ends were trimmed by 0 bases and 0 bases, with 17 bases remaining between them. This CDR3 is built from 18 residues. CDR3 sequence (DNA): TGTGCCAGCAGTTACTCCCCGACGGGGTTGGATGCTAACTATGGCTACACCTTC. Translation: CASSYSPTGLDANYGYTF.

This chain connects TRBV5-1 to TRBJ2-1, with 9 bases identical to TRBD2. Germline loops: CDR1 SGHRS, CDR2 YFSETQ. This CDR3 contains 17 residues. Trimming took 0 bases from V and 5 from J; bases not matched to a gene: 9. The CDR3 sequence: CASSLGAGGPGDNEQFF. The CDR3 region has the DNA TGCGCCAGCAGCTTGGGTGCGGGGGGGCCAGGGGACAATGAGCAGTTCTTC.

This clonotype has at least ten counts. The chain recombines TRBV5-6 with TRBJ2-2, with 13 bases identical to TRBD2. Germline V gene lookup returns CDR1 SGHDT and CDR2 YYEEEE. The CDR3 is 16 residues long. The V segment lost 2 bases and the J segment 4 bases; nucleotides outside the gene matches: 2. This chain's CDR3 is CASSLWTSGSTGELFF. The CDR3 nucleotides read TGTGCCAGCAGCTTATGGACTAGCGGGAGCACCGGGGAGCTGTTTTTT.

The chain uses TRBV11-2 and TRBJ2-7; TRBD2 is a possible D gene (6 bases). Between the trimmed V and J ends, which lost 2 bases and 0 bases, there was a span of 11 bases. The length of the CDR3 is 15 residues. The germline CDR1 and CDR2 sequences are SGHAT and FQNNGV. The CDR3 DNA is TGTGCCAGCAGCTTACAGTCGGGAGTCTCCTACGAGCAGTACTTC. This gives the protein CASSLQSGVSYEQYF.

At least ten counts were recorded for this clonotype. The J gene is TRBJ2-5, the V gene TRBV27; 13 bases match TRBD2. V was clipped by 6 bases and J by 4 bases; unmatched bases: 5. This CDR3 contains 15 residues. Germline loops: CDR1 MNHEY, CDR2 SMNVEV (reference sequence). The CDR3 spells CASSRTSGSSETQYF. The CDR3 DNA reads as TGTGCCAGCAGCAGGACTAGCGGGAGTTCAGAGACCCAGTACTTC.

This clonotype was detected ten times or more. The V and J genes are TRBV20-1 and TRBJ1-5; 8 bases map to TRBD1. Per the germline V gene, CDR1 is DFQATT and CDR2 is SNEGSKA (reference sequence). The V segment lost 4 bases and the J segment 5 bases; nucleotides outside the gene matches: 4. This CDR3 region has 13 residues. Written as DNA, the CDR3 is TGCAGTGCTACACAGGGGGTTGATCAGCCCCAGCATTTT. The encoded protein is CSATQGVDQPQHF.

This clonotype was observed many times. J is TRBJ1-5 and V is TRBV24-1, with 8 bases identical to TRBD1. The CDR3 spans 17 residues. The trim removed 3 bases at V and 5 bases at J, leaving 11 bases unmatched. Germline V gene sequence: CDR1 KGHDR, CDR2 SFDVKD. The CDR3 DNA reads TGTGCCACCAGTGATCGAAGGACAGGGAAGGTTGATCAGCCCCAGCATTTT. Its translation is CATSDRRTGKVDQPQHF.

This clonotype was recorded at least ten times. The chain is built from TRBV18 and TRBJ1-4; D uncertain. With 3 bases removed from V and 7 bases from J, the gap between germline ends came to 12 bases. This CDR3 is built from 14 residues. The germline V gene has CDR1 KGHSH and CDR2 LQKENI. The CDR3 bases are TGTGCCAGCTCACCCTCCCGGGCGGGTGAAAAACTGTTTTTT. Amino acid sequence: CASSPSRAGEKLFF.

This clonotype has a count of ten or more. The chain has TRBV27 and TRBJ2-1, with 10 bases identical to TRBD2. J lost 8 bases, V lost 5 bases, and 15 bases had no gene match. This CDR3 is built from 17 residues. CDR1 MNHEY and CDR2 SMNVEV come from the germline V gene (reference sequence). The CDR3 is CASSLGLADRGPHEQFF. The CDR3 region has the DNA TGTGCCAGCAGTCTAGGACTAGCGGATCGTGGGCCCCATGAGCAGTTCTTC.

The chain links TRBV5-1 to TRBJ2-5, with 9 bases lining up with TRBD1. Per germline, CDR1 SGHRS and CDR2 YFSETQ. The CDR3 is made up of 15 amino acids. J gave up 3 bases and V 6 bases, and 9 bases lay outside the gene matches. CDR3 sequence reads: CASTTGTGREETQYF. CDR3 in DNA: TGCGCCAGCACGACCGGGACAGGGCGAGAAGAGACCCAGTACTTC. The complete variable domain, with remaining parts taken from reference TRBV5-1 and TRBJ2-5, reads KAGVTQTPRYLIKTRGQQVTLSCSPISGHRSVSWYQQTPGQGLQFLFEYFSETQRNKGNFPGRFSGRQFSNSRSEMNVSTLELGDSALYLCASTTGTGREETQYFGPGTRLLVL.

This clonotype was detected ten times or more. The chain combines TRBV7-2 with TRBJ1-1; possibly TRBD1 for D (5 bases). Germline CDR1 reads SGHTA; CDR2 reads FQGNSA. The CDR3 spans 14 residues. Between the trimmed V and J ends, which lost 4 bases and 1 base, there was a span of 10 bases. In DNA, the CDR3 is TGTGCCAGCAGCTGGGGGGGTCCGAACACTGAAGCTTTCTTT. Translating gives CASSWGGPNTEAFF.

This clonotype was seen ten or more times. This chain connects TRBV12-3 or TRBV12-4 to TRBJ1-5; D perhaps matches TRBD1 (6 bases). The CDR3 loop spans 13 amino acids. Deletions cut 7 bases from V and 5 bases from J, with 12 bases between. The chain's CDR3 is CASTQDRYQPQHF. As DNA, the CDR3 is TGTGCCAGCACCCAGGACAGATATCAGCCCCAGCATTTT.

About this clonotype itself: At one boundary the junction diverges from the germline segment, which might be a read error. The rearrangement joins TRBV30 to TRBJ2-1; perhaps TRBD2 as D (5 bases). Germline CDR1 GTSNPN, CDR2 SVGIG (reference sequence). The CDR3 is 14 residues long. CDR3 sequence (DNA): TGTGCCTGGAGTGGAGGGCAGTTCTACAATGGGCAGTTCTTC. Encoded protein: CAWSGGQFYNGQFF. Filled out from reference TRBV30 and TRBJ2-1, the complete variable domain reads SQTIHQWPATLVQPVGSPLSLECTVEGTSNPNLYWYRQAAGRGLQLLFYSVGIGQISSEVPQNLSASRPQDRQFILSSKKLLLSDSGFYLCAWSGGQFYNGQFFGPGTRLTVL.

This clonotype was seen more than once but under ten times. CDR3 sequence reads: CASSQVEGLNYGYTF. The CDR3 DNA reads as TGCGCCAGCAGCCAAGTCGAGGGACTGAATTATGGCTACACCTTC. The chain joins TRBV4-3 to TRBJ1-2; TRBD1 might be the D (5 bases). The ends were cut back, 1 base at V and 5 bases at J, with 14 bases in the middle. The germline V gene has CDR1 LGHNA and CDR2 YSLEER. CDR3 length: 15 amino acids.

Concerning this clonotype: One junction end does not reproduce the germline sequence, and a read error may be involved. The chain is built from TRBV28 and TRBJ2-1, with 7 bases that match TRBD1. This CDR3 comprises 16 residues. Germline V gives CDR1 MDHEN, CDR2 SYDVKM. The CDR3 here is CASSPSSTGYSYEQLF. CDR3 bases: TGTGCCAGCAGTCCCTCCTCGACAGGGTACTCCTACGAGCAGCTCTTC.

V and J are TRBV28 and TRBJ1-4; TRBD1 is a possible D gene (6 bases). V shed 4 bases and J shed 7 bases, with 16 bases lying between them. The germline gives CDR1 MDHEN, CDR2 SYDVKM. The CDR3 extends over 15 amino acids. The DNA for the CDR3 is TGTGCCAGCAGTTCCCCCAGCATAGGGGGTGAAAAACTGTTTTTT. As protein: CASSSPSIGGEKLFF.

This clonotype was seen repeatedly, ten times or more. This clone may be a read error of a much larger clone one base away. This chain links TRBV2 with TRBJ2-2; no reliable D call. This CDR3 comprises 12 residues. The ends were cut back, 7 bases at V and 0 bases at J, with 3 bases in the middle. Per the germline V gene, CDR1 is SNHLY and CDR2 is FYNNEI. This CDR3 reads CASTPNTGELFF. For the CDR3, the DNA is TGTGCCAGCACCCCGAACACCGGGGAGCTGTTTTTT.

J is TRBJ1-4 and V is TRBV28; D is unresolved. There are 14 residues in the CDR3. The germline V and J ends were trimmed by 7 bases and 3 bases, with 12 bases remaining between them. Per germline, CDR1 MDHEN and CDR2 SYDVKM. In DNA, the CDR3 is TGTGCCAGCACCGATTCGGGGTCTAATGAAAAACTGTTTTTT. Translation gives CASTDSGSNEKLFF.